The clone carrying this T cell receptor (beta chain) has at least ten counts. The repertoire came from unfractionated whole blood and reflected all unsorted peripheral T cells. The record originates from a study of HIV-infected patients and healthy controls. Trimming left V 0 bases short and J 3 bases short, with 4 bases between. Per germline, CDR1 MRHNA and CDR2 SNTAGT. The CDR3 consists of 13 residues. cDNA was made from about 500 ng RNA using alpha and beta constant primers. Using multiplexing indices, alpha and beta chain libraries were generated apart by chain-specific third strand synthesis. TCRdb called the 5' RACE reads again in MiXCR, with one record for every CDR3 protein. The sample has approximately 18,000 distinct CDR3 sequences, around 10% seen once.

The V gene is TRBV6-4, the J gene TRBJ2-3; no definite D call. The source of this sequence is an adult in good health. Material for sequencing was blood. CDR3 region: CASSDSTTDTQYF. In DNA, the CDR3 is TGTGCCAGCAGTGACTCGACTACAGATACGCAGTATTTT.